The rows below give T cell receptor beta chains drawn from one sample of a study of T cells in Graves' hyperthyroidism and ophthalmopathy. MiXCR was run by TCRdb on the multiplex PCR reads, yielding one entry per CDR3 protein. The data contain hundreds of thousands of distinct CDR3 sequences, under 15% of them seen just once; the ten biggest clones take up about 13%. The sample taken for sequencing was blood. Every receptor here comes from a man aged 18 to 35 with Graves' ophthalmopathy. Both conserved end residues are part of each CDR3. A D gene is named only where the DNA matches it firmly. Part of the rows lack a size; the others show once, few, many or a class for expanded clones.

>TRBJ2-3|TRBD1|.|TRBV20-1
TGCAGTGCTCGGGAAAGACAGGGCGCAGATACGCAGTATTTT
CSARERQGADTQYF
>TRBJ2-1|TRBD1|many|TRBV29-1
TGCAGCGTGCGACAGGGGGCCTCCAATGAGCAGTTCTTC
CSVRQGASNEQFF
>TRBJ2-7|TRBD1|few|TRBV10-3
TGTGCCATCAGCCGGGGACAGGAGTCCTACGAGCAGTACTTC
CAISRGQESYEQYF
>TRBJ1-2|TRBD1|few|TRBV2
TGTGCCAGCAGCCCCCGGGACAGGGGGATTGGCTACACCTTC
CASSPRDRGIGYTF
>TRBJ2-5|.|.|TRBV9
TGCGCCAGCAGTGTAGGGTTCGGAGAGACCCAGTACTTC
CASSVGFGETQYF
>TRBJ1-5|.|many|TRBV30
TGTGCCTGGAGTGAGGGACTGTTATATCAGCCCCAGCATTTT
CAWSEGLLYQPQHF
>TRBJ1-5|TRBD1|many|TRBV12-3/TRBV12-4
TGTGCCAGCAGGACAGGGGCGGACAATCAGCCCCAGCATTTT
CASRTGADNQPQHF
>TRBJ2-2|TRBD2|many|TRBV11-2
TGTGCCAGCAGCCCAGCGGGAGGAGGGACCGGGGAGCTGTTTTTT
CASSPAGGGTGELFF
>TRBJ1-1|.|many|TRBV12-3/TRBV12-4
TGTGCCAGCTCCCGGGGGCTCCTGAACACTGAAGCTTTCTTT
CASSRGLLNTEAFF
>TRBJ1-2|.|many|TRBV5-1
TGCGCCAGCAGATTTGGGCCCGACTATGGCTACACCTTC
CASRFGPDYGYTF
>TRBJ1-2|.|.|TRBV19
TGTGCCAGTAGTATAGGAGGGGGTGGCTACACCTTC
CASSIGGGGYTF
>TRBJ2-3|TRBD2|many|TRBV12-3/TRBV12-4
TGTGCCAGCAGTGGACTAGTACGAGATACGCAGTATTTT
CASSGLVRDTQYF
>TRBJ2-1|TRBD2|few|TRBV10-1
TGCGCCAGCAGTCAGCGGGAGGCATCCTACAATGAGCAGTTCTTC
CASSQREASYNEQFF
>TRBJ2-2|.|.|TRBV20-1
TGCAGTACTGGCGGAGGGACGAACACCGGGGAGCTGTTTTTT
CSTGGGTNTGELFF
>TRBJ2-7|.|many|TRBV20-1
TGCAGTGCTGGCAGCTACGGGCGTAGCTCCTACGAGCAGTACTTC
CSAGSYGRSSYEQYF
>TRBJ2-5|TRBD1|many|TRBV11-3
TGTGCCAGCAGCCCAGGGACAGGAGAGTACCAAGAGACCCAGTACTTC
CASSPGTGEYQETQYF
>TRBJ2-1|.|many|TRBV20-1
TGCAGTGCTAGAGATTTGGCAGGGGTAGTCTACAATGAGCAGTTCTTC
CSARDLAGVVYNEQFF
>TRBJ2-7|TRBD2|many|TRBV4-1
TGCGCCAGCAGCCAAGATCGTAGCGGGAGGGCCGTCGAGCAGTACTTC
CASSQDRSGRAVEQYF
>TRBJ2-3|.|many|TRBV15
TGTGCCACCAGCAGAGATCAAGGCACTAGCACAGATACGCAGTATTTT
CATSRDQGTSTDTQYF
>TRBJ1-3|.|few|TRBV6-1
TGTGCCAGCAGTGAACAACAGGGAGAAAGAAACACCATATATTTT
CASSEQQGERNTIYF
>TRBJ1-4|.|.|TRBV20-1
TGCAGTGCGCCCAGGGAGGCAACTAATGAAAAACTGTTTTTT
CSAPREATNEKLFF
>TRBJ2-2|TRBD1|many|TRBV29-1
TGCAGCGCAGGGACAGAGAACACCGGGGAGCTGTTTTTT
CSAGTENTGELFF
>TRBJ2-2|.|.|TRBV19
TGTGCCAGTAAAAGGCAGGGAGAATTAAACACCGGGGAGCTGTTTTTT
CASKRQGELNTGELFF
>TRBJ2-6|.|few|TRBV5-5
TGTGCCAGCAGCTTGGATTCTCCGGTGGGCTCTGGGGCCAACGTCCTGACTTTC
CASSLDSPVGSGANVLTF
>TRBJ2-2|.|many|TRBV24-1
TGTGCCACCAGTGATCCAGCGAGGAGATCCGGGGAGCTGTTTTTT
CATSDPARRSGELFF
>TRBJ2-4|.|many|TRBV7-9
TGTGCCAGCAGCTTAGTCATGCTGGGCCGGGACATTCAGTACTTC
CASSLVMLGRDIQYF
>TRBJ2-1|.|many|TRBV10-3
TGTGCCATCAGCGGAACTTACAATGAGCAGTTCTTC
CAISGTYNEQFF
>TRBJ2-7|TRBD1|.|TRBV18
TGTGCCAGCTCATCTAACGGGGGACAGGGGATCTACGAGCAGTACTTC
CASSSNGGQGIYEQYF